The sequence of this TCR beta chain was determined in a study of CXCR3-negative and CXCR3-positive naive CD8 T cells. General study findings and limits: CXCR3-positive naive cells carried more hydrophobic TRB CDR3s than CXCR3-negative ones. Memory, not naive, CXCR3-negative and CXCR3-positive cells differed in TRBV-TRBJ usage.

Preparation of TRB cDNA libraries relied on 5' RACE carrying UMI labels. After re-calling the 5' RACE reads, TCRdb lists one entry per CDR3 protein, DNA absent. Found here are some 50,000 distinct CDR3 sequences; the top ten clones hold approximately 0.56%. This CDR3 comprises 15 residues. Looked up from germline, CDR1 is MDHEN and CDR2 is SYDVKM. Investigators sorted each CD8+ T cell subset in triplicate, taking roughly 330,000 cells each time. Concerning this clonotype itself: Its antigen remains unidentified.

The chain joins TRBV28 to TRBJ2-7; the TCRdb call, TRBD1, lacks DNA for checking. The sequence was obtained from a human donor in good health. Some clones in this sample may be carry-over from other donors' samples. Sequencing input: naive CXCR3+ CD8+ T cells from blood. This sample's subset: CD45RO-CCR7+CD27+CD95- naive CD8+ T cells expressing CXCR3 (TNR3+). CDR3 residues: CANSLYRGLTYEQYF.